Sequencing of this T cell receptor beta chain was carried out in a study of CD8 T cells in ankylosing spondylitis. The study's findings and limits: There was a TCR beta motif, made of eight highly homologous variants, that appeared characteristic of ankylosing spondylitis blood.

Each CDR3 protein gets one entry after TCRdb re-called the 5' RACE reads with MiXCR. The sample records more than 500,000 distinct CDR3 sequences, about 5.4% being singletons. The CDR3 extends over 16 amino acids. V trimming: 2 bases; J trimming: 7 bases; junction bases outside the gene matches: 11. Germline lookup yields CDR1 SQVTM and CDR2 ANQGSEA. Ten or more counts support this clonotype. Antigen specificity is unknown. The sample was blood, either unsorted or a sorted T cell fraction (not recorded which). V gene TRBV29-1 combines with J gene TRBJ2-1; 10 positions agree with TRBD2. The sequence derives from a male donor with ankylosing spondylitis. CDR3 bases: TGCAGCGTTGAACGTAGAGGGTATAGCGGGAGGAATGAGCAGTTCTTC. Residues: CSVERRGYSGRNEQFF.